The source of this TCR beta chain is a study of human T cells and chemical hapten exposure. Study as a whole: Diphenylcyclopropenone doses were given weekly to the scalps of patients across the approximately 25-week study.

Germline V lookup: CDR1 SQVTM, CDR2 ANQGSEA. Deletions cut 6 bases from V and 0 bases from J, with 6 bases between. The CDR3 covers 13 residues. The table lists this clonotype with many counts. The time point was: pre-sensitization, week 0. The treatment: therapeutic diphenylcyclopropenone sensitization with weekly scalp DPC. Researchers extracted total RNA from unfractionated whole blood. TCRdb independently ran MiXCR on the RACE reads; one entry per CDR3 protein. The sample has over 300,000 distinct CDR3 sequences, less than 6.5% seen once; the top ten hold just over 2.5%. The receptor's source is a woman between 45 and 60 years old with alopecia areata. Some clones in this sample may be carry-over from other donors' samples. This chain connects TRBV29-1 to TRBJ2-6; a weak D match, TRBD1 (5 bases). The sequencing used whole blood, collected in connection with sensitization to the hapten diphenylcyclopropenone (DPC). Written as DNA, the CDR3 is TGCAGCGTGCAGGGCTCTGGGGCCAACGTCCTGACTTTC. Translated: CSVQGSGANVLTF. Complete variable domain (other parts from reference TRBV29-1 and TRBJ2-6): SAVISQKPSRDICQRGTSLTIQCQVDSQVTMMFWYRQQPGQSLTLIATANQGSEATYESGFVIDKFPISRPNLTFSTLTVSNMSPEDSSIYLCSVQGSGANVLTFGAGSRLTVL.